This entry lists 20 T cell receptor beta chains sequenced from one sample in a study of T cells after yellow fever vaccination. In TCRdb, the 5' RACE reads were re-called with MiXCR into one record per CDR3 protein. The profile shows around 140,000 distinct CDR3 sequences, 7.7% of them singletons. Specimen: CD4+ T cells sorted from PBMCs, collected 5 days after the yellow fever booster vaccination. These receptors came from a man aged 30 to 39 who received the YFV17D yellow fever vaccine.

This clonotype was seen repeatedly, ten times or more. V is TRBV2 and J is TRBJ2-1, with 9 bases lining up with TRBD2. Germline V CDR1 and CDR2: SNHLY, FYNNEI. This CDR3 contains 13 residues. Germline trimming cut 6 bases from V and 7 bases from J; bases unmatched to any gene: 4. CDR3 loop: CASRPSGINEQFF. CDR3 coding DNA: TGTGCCAGCAGGCCTAGCGGGATTAATGAGCAGTTCTTC.

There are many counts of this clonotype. CDR3 residues: CASRSGGPDQPQHF. The CDR3 region has the DNA TGTGCCAGCAGGTCAGGGGGACCGGATCAGCCCCAGCATTTT. The rearrangement links TRBV25-1 to TRBJ1-5; the match to TRBD1 covers 7 bases. Germline V gene lookup returns CDR1 MGHDK and CDR2 SYGVNS. This CDR3 has 14 residues. Unmatched junction bases numbered 7, after V lost 6 bases and J lost 5 bases.

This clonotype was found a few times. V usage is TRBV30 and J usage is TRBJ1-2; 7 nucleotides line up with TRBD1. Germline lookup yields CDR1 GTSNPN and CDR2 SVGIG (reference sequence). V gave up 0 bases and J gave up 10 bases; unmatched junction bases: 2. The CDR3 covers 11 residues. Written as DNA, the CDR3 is TGTGCCTGGAGTGTAGGGGGCGCCTACACCTTC. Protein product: CAWSVGGAYTF.

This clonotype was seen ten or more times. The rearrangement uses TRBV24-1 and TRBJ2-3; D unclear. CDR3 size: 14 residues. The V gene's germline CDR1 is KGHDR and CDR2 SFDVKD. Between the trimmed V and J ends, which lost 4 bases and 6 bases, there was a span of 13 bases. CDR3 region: CATSDPTGLDTQYF. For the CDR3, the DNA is TGTGCCACCAGTGACCCTACGGGCTTGGATACGCAGTATTTT.

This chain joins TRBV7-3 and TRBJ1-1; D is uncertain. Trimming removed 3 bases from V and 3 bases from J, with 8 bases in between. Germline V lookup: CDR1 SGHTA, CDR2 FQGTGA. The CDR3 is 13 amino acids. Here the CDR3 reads CASSLPPDTEAFF. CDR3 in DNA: TGTGCCAGCAGCTTGCCACCGGACACTGAAGCTTTCTTT. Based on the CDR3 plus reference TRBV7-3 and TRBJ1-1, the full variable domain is GAGVSQTPSNKVTEKGKYVELRCDPISGHTALYWYRQSLGQGPEFLIYFQGTGAADDSGLPNDRFFAVRPEGSVSTLKIQRTERGDSAVYLCASSLPPDTEAFFGQGTRLTVV.

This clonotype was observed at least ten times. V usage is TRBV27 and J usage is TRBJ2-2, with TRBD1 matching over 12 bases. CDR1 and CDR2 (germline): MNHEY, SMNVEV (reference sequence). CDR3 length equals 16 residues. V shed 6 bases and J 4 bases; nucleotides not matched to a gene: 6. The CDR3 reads CASREGTGGLTGELFF. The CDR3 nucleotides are TGTGCCAGCAGAGAAGGGACAGGGGGCCTCACCGGGGAGCTGTTTTTT.

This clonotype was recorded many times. CDR3 bases: TGTGCCAGCAGTTCAACAGGGGGTACTGGAAACACCATATATTTT. It yields the protein CASSSTGGTGNTIYF. The J gene is TRBJ1-3, the V gene TRBV12-3 or TRBV12-4; TRBD1 aligns across 8 bases. V gave up 4 bases and J gave up 2 bases; unmatched junction bases: 4. The CDR3 loop spans 15 amino acids.

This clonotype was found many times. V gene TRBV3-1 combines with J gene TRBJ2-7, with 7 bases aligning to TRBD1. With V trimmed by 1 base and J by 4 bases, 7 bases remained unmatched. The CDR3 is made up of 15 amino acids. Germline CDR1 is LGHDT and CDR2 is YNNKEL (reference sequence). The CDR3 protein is CASSQAPGQPYEQYF. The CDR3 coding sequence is TGTGCCAGCAGCCAAGCGCCGGGACAGCCTTACGAGCAGTACTTC.

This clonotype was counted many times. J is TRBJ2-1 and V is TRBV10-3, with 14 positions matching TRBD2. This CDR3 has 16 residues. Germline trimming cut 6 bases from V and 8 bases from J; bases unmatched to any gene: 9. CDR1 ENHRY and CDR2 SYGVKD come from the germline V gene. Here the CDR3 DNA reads TGTGCCATCAGGGGACTAGCGGGAGATATCCGGGATGAGCAGTTCTTC. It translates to CAIRGLAGDIRDEQFF.

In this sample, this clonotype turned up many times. The CDR3 DNA reads TGCAGCGTGATACGTTTAGCGGGGATTGATGCGGATGAGCAGTTCTTC. Translating it yields CSVIRLAGIDADEQFF. This chain links TRBV29-1 with TRBJ2-1; TRBD2 agrees at 8 bases. The CDR3 loop spans 16 amino acids. CDR1 is SQVTM and CDR2 is ANQGSEA in the germline V gene. With 6 bases clipped from V and 8 bases from J, the junction kept 18 bases outside the gene matches.

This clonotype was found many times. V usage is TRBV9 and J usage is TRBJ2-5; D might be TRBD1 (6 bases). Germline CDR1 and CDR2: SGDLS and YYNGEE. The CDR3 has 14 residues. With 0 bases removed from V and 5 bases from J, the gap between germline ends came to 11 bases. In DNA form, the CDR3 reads TGTGCCAGCAGCGTAGGGAACAGGGCTGAGACCCAGTACTTC. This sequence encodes CASSVGNRAETQYF.

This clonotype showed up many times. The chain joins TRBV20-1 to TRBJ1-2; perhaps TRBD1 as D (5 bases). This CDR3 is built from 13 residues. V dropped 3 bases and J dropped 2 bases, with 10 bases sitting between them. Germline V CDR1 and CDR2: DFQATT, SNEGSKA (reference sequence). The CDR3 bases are TGCAGTGCTAGCCCGGGACGGAACTATGGCTACACCTTC. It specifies CSASPGRNYGYTF.

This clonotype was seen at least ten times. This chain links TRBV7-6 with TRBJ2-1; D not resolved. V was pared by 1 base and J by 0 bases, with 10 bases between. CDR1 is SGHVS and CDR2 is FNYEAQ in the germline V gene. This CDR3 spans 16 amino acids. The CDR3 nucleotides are TGTGCCAGCAGCTTAGTGTGGGGTAGCTCCTACAATGAGCAGTTCTTC. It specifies CASSLVWGSSYNEQFF. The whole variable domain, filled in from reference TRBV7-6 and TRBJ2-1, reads GAGVSQSPRYKVTKRGQDVALRCDPISGHVSLYWYRQALGQGPEFLTYFNYEAQQDKSGLPNDRFSAERPEGSISTLTIQRTEQRDSAMYRCASSLVWGSSYNEQFFGPGTRLTVL.

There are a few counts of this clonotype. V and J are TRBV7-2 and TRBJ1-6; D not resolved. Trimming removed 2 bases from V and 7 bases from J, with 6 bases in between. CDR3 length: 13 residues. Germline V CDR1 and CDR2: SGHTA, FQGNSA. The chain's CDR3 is CASSLQPNSPLHF. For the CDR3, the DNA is TGTGCCAGCAGCTTACAACCGAATTCACCCCTCCACTTT.

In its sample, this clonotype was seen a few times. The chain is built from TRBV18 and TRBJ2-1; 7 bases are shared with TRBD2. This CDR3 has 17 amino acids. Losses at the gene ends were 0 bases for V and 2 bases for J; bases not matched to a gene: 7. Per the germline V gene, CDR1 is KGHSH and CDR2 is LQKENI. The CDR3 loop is CASSPPTREDPYNEQFF. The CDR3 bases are TGTGCCAGCTCACCACCGACACGGGAGGATCCCTACAATGAGCAGTTCTTC.

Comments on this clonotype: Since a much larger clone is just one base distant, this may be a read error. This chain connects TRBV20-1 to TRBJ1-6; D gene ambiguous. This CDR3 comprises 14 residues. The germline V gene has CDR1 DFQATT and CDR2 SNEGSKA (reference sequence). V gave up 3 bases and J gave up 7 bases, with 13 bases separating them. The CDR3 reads CSARTGPGNSPLHF. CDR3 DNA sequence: TGCAGTGCTAGGACCGGACCAGGCAATTCACCCCTCCACTTT.

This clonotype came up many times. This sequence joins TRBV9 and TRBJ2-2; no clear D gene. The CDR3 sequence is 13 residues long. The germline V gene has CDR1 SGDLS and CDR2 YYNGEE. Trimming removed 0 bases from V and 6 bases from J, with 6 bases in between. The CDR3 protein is CASSVGGSGELFF. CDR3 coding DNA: TGTGCCAGCAGCGTAGGGGGATCCGGGGAGCTGTTTTTT.

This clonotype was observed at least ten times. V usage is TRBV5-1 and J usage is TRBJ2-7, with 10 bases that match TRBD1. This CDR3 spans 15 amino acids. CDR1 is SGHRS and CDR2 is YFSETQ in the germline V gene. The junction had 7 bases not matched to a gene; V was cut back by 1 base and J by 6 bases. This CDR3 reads CASSLTDRGLFEQYF. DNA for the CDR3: TGCGCCAGCAGCTTGACAGACAGGGGGCTGTTCGAGCAGTACTTC. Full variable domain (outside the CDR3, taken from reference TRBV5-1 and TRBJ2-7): KAGVTQTPRYLIKTRGQQVTLSCSPISGHRSVSWYQQTPGQGLQFLFEYFSETQRNKGNFPGRFSGRQFSNSRSEMNVSTLELGDSALYLCASSLTDRGLFEQYFGPGTRLTVT.

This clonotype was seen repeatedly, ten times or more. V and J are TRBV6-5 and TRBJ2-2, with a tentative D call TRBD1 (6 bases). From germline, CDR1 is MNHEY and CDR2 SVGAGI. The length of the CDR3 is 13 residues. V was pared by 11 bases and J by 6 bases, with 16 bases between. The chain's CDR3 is CAAAVPGAGELFF. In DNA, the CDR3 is TGTGCCGCAGCAGTTCCAGGGGCCGGGGAGCTGTTTTTT.

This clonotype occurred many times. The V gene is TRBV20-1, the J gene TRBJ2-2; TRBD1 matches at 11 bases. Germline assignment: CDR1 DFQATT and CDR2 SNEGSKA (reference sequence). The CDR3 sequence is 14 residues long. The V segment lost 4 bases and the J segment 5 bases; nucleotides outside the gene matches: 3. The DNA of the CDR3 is TGCAGTGCTACGGGACAGGGGGGGACCGGGGAGCTGTTTTTT. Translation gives CSATGQGGTGELFF.